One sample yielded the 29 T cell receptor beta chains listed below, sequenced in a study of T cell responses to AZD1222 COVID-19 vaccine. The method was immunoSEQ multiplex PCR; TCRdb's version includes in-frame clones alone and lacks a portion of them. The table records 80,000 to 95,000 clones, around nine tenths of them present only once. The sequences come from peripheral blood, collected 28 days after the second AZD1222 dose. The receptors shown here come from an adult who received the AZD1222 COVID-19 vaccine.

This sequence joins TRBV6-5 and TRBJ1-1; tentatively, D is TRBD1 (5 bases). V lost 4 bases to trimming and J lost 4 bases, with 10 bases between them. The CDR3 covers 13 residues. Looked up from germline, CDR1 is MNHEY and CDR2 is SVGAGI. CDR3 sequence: CASSSRGGTEAFF. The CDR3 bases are TGTGCCAGCAGTTCTAGGGGAGGCACTGAAGCTTTCTTT.

In DNA form, the CDR3 reads TGCGCCAGCAGCTTGCTGGGAGACTACAATGAGCAGTTCTTC. Its translation: CASSLLGDYNEQFF. The chain links TRBV5-1 to TRBJ2-1; tentative D call: TRBD2 (5 bases). Germline loops: CDR1 SGHRS, CDR2 YFSETQ. The CDR3 spans 14 residues. Trimming shortened V by 1 base and J by 3 bases, and 8 bases separated the two germline ends.

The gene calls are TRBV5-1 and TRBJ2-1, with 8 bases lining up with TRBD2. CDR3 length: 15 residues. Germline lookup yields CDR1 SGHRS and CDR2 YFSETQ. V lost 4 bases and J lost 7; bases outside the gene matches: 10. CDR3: CASSLTSGGGNEQFF. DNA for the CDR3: TGCGCCAGCAGCCTTACTAGCGGAGGGGGGAATGAGCAGTTCTTC.

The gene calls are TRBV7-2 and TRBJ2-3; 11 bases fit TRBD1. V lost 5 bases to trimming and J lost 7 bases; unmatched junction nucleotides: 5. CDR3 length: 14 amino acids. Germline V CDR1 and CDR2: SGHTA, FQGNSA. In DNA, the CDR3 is TGTGCCAGCAGCCTGGACAGGGGGCACTATACGCAGTATTTT. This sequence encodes CASSLDRGHYTQYF.

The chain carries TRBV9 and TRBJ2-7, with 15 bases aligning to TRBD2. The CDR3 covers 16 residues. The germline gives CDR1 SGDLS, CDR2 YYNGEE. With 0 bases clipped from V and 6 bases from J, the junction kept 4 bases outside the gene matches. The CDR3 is CASSVAGTSGRSEQYF. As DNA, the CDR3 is TGTGCCAGCAGCGTAGCGGGGACTAGCGGGAGGAGCGAGCAGTACTTC.

The CDR3 reads CASSLTRYGYTF. The DNA of the CDR3 is TGTGCCAGCAGTCTGACGCGCTATGGCTACACCTTC. The chain recombines TRBV6-2 or TRBV6-3 with TRBJ1-2, with D unclear. V was trimmed by 5 bases and J by 4 bases, leaving 8 bases between them. Germline V gene data show CDR1 as MNHEY and CDR2 as SVGEGT. This CDR3 has 12 amino acids.

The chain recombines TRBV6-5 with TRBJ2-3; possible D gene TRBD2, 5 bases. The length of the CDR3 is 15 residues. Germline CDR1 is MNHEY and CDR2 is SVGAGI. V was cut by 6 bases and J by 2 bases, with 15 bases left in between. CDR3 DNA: TGTGCCAGCAGCCAAGCGGAGGTTCACACAGATACGCAGTATTTT. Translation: CASSQAEVHTDTQYF.

CDR3 region: CASSQGQGGYNEQFF. CDR3 coding DNA: TGTGCCAGCAGCCAGGGTCAGGGGGGCTACAATGAGCAGTTCTTC. V is TRBV3-1 (or the pseudogene TRBV3-2) and J is TRBJ2-1; possibly TRBD1 for D (7 bases). This CDR3 spans 15 amino acids. V was shortened by 3 bases and J by 3 bases, with 12 bases between the two germline ends. The V gene's germline CDR1 is LGHDT and CDR2 YNNKEL (reference sequence).

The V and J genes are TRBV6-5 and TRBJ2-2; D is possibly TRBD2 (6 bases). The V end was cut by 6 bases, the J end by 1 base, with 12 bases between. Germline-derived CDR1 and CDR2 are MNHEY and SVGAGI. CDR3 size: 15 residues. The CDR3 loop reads CASSQAEGNTGELFF. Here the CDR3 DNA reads TGTGCCAGCAGCCAGGCGGAGGGGAACACCGGGGAGCTGTTTTTT.

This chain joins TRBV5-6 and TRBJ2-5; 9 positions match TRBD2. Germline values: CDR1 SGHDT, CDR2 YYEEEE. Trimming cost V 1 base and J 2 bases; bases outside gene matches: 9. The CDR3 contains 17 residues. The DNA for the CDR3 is TGTGCCAGCAGCTTGTTCGGTAGCGGGAGTGGGCAAGAGACCCAGTACTTC. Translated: CASSLFGSGSGQETQYF.

The CDR3 spells CASSTGPDNEQFF. As DNA, the CDR3 is TGCGCCAGCAGCACGGGCCCCGACAATGAGCAGTTCTTC. The chain employs TRBV5-1 and TRBJ2-1, with D hard to call. Germline V CDR1 and CDR2: SGHRS, YFSETQ. V was clipped by 4 bases and J by 5 bases, with 10 bases between them. There are 13 residues in the CDR3.

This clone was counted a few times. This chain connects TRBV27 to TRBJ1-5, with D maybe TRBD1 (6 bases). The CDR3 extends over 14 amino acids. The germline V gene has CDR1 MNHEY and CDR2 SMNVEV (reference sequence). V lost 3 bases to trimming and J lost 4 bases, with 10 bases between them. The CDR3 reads CASSLAGQNQPQHF. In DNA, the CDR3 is TGTGCCAGCAGTTTGGCGGGACAAAATCAGCCCCAGCATTTT.

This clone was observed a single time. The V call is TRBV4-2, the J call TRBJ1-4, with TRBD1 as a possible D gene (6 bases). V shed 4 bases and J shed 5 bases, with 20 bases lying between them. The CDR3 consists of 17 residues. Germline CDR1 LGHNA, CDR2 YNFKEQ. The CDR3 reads CASSRQKSGAGNEKLFF. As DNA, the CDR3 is TGTGCCAGCAGCCGCCAAAAGTCGGGGGCCGGCAATGAAAAACTGTTTTTT.

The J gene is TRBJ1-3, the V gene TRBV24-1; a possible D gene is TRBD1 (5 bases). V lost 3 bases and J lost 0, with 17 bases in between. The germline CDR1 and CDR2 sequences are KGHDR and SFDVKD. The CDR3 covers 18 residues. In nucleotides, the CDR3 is TGTGCCACCAGTGATCCCACTGCCTCAGGGACCTCTGGAAACACCATATATTTT. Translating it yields CATSDPTASGTSGNTIYF.

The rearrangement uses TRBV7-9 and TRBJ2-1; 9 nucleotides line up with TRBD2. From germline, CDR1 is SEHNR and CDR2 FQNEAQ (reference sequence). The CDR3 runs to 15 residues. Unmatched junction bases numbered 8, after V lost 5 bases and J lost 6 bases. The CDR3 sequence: CASSLEGREGNEQFF. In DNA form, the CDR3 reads TGTGCCAGCAGCCTAGAGGGGCGGGAGGGCAATGAGCAGTTCTTC.

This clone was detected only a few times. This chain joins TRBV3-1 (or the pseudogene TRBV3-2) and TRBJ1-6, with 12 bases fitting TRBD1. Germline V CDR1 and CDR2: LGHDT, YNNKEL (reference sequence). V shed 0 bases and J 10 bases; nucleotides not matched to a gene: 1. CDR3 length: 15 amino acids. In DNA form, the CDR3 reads TGTGCCAGCAGCCAAGAGGGACAGGGGGCCTCACCCCTCCACTTT. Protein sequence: CASSQEGQGASPLHF.

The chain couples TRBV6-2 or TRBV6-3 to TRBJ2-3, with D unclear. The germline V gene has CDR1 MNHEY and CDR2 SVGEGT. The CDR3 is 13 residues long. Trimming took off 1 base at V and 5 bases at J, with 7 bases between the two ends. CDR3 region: CASSYFSEDTQYF. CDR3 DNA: TGTGCCAGCAGTTACTTCTCTGAAGATACGCAGTATTTT.

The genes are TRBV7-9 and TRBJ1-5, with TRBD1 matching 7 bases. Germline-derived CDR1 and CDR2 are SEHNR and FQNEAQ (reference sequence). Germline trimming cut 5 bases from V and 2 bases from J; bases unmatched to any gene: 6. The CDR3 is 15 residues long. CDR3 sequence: CASSLGGGGNQPQHF. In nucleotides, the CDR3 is TGTGCCAGCAGCCTAGGGGGCGGAGGCAATCAGCCCCAGCATTTT. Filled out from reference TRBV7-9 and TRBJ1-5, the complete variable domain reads DTGVSQNPRHKITKRGQNVTFRCDPISEHNRLYWYRQTLGQGPEFLTYFQNEAQLEKSRLLSDRFSAERPKGSFSTLEIQRTEQGDSAMYLCASSLGGGGNQPQHFGDGTRLSIL.

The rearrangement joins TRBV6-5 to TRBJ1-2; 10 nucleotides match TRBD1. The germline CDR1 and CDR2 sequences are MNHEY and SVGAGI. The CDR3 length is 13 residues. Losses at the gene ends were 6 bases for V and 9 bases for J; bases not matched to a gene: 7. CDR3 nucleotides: TGTGCCAGCAGGGGGACAGGGGAAGCGAGCTACACCTTC. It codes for CASRGTGEASYTF.

For the CDR3, the DNA is TGTGCCAGCAGCTCCGGGACAGGGTGGTCGTACGAGCAGTACTTC. It encodes CASSSGTGWSYEQYF. The chain joins TRBV7-9 to TRBJ2-7; TRBD1 matches 9 bases. The J segment lost 4 bases and the V segment lost 4 bases, leaving 8 bases of the junction unmatched. The CDR3 loop spans 15 amino acids. Germline CDR1 is SEHNR and CDR2 is FQNEAQ (reference sequence).

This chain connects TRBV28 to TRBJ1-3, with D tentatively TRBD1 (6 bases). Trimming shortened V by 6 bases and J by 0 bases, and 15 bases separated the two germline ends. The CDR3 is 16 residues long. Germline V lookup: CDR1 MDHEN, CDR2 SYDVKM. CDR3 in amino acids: CASRSRGLSSGNTIYF. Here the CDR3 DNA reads TGTGCCAGCAGATCTCGGGGGCTAAGCTCTGGAAACACCATATATTTT. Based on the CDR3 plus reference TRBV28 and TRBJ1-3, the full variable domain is DVKVTQSSRYLVKRTGEKVFLECVQDMDHENMFWYRQDPGLGLRLIYFSYDVKMKEKGDIPEGYSVSREKKERFSLILESASTNQTSMYLCASRSRGLSSGNTIYFGEGSWLTVV.

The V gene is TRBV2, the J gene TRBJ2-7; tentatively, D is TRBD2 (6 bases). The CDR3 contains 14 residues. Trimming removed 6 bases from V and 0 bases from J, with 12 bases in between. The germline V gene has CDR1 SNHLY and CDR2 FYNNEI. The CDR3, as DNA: TGTGCCAGCAGGCGGGACCATAGCTCCTACGAGCAGTACTTC. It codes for CASRRDHSSYEQYF.

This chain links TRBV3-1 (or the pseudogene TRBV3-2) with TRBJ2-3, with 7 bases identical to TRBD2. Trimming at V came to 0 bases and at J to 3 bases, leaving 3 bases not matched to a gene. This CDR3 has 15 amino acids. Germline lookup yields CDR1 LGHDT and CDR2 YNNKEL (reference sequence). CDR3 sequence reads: CASSQDGGRTDTQYF. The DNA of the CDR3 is TGTGCCAGCAGCCAAGACGGCGGGAGAACAGATACGCAGTATTTT.

Here the CDR3 reads CASSYRGAQNYGYTF. The DNA for the CDR3 is TGTGCCAGCAGTTACCGGGGGGCGCAGAACTATGGCTACACCTTC. V and J are TRBV6-5 and TRBJ1-2, with D maybe TRBD1 (6 bases). Germline loops: CDR1 MNHEY, CDR2 SVGAGI. The CDR3 extends over 15 amino acids. The V gene lost 2 bases and the J gene lost 2 bases, with 12 bases spanning the gap.

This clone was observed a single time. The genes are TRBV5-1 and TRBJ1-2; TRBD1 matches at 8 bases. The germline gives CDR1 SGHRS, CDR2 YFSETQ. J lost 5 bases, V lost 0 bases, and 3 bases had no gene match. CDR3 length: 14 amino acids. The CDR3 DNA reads TGCGCCAGCAGCTTGGCGGGACAGGAGTATGGCTACACCTTC. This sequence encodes CASSLAGQEYGYTF.

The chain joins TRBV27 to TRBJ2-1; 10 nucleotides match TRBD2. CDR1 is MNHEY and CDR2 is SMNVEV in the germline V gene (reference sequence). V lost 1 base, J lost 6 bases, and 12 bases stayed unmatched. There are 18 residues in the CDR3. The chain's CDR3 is CASSLWLAGEGEGNEQFF. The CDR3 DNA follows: TGTGCCAGCAGTTTATGGCTAGCGGGAGAAGGAGAGGGCAATGAGCAGTTCTTC.

In nucleotides, the CDR3 is TGTGCCAGTAGTATAACAGGGCGGAATTCACCCCTCCACTTT. Translating it yields CASSITGRNSPLHF. This chain links TRBV19 with TRBJ1-6; tentative D call: TRBD1 (6 bases). The length of the CDR3 is 14 residues. Germline V lookup: CDR1 LNHDA, CDR2 SQIVND (reference sequence). The V end lost 2 bases, the J end lost 7 bases, and 9 bases lay between the germline ends.

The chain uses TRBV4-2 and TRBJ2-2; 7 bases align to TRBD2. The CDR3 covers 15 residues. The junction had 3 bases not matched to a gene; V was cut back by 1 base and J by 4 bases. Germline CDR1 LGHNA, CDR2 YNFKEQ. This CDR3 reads CASSQGGRVTGELFF. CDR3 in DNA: TGTGCCAGCAGCCAAGGTGGGAGGGTCACCGGGGAGCTGTTTTTT.

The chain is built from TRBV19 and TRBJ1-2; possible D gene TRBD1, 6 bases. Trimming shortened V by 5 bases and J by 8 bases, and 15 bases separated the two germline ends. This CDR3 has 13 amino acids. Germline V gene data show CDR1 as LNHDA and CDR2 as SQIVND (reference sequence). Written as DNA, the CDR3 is TGTGCCAGTAGTTCTCGGACAGTCTACGGCTACACCTTC. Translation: CASSSRTVYGYTF.